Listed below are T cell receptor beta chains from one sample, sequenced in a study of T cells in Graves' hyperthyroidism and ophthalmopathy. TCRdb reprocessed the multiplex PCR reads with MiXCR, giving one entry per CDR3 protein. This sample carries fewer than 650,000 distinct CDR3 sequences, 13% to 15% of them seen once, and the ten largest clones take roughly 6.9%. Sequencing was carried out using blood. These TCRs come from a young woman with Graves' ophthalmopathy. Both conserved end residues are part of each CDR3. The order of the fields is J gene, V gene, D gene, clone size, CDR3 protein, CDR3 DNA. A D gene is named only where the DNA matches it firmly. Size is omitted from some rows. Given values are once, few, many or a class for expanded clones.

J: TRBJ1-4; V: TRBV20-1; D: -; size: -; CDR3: CSARDAAGEGEKLFF; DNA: TGCAGTGCTAGAGATGCGGCGGGGGAGGGTGAAAAACTGTTTTTT
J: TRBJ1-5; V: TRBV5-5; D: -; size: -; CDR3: CASSLGNTASNQPQHF; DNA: TGTGCCAGCAGCTTGGGGAATACAGCTAGCAATCAGCCCCAGCATTTT
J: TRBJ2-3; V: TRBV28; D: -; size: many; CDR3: CASSLSEGRTDTQYF; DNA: TGTGCCAGCAGTTTATCCGAAGGGCGCACAGATACGCAGTATTTT
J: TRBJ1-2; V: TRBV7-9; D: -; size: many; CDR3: CASIRAGANYGYTF; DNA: TGTGCCAGCATACGGGCAGGGGCGAACTATGGCTACACCTTC
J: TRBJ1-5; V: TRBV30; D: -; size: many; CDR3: CAWSAGAGQHF; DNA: TGTGCCTGGAGTGCGGGAGCAGGTCAGCATTTT
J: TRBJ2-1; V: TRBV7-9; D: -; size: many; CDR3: CASSLGSVVRDNEQFF; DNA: TGTGCCAGCAGCTTAGGTTCGGTCGTTCGTGACAATGAGCAGTTCTTC
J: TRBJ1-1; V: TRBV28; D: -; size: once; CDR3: CASSWAGREAFF; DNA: TGTGCCAGCAGTTGGGCAGGCCGTGAAGCTTTCTTT
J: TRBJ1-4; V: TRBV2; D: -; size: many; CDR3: CASSEGGRKLFF; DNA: TGTGCCAGCAGTGAGGGGGGGAGAAAACTGTTTTTT
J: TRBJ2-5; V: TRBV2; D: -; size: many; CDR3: CASSGQEETQYF; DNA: TGTGCCAGCAGTGGACAAGAAGAGACCCAGTACTTC
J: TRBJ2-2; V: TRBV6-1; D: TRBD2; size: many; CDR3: CASSFYPGLAGTNTGELFF; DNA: TGTGCCAGCAGTTTTTATCCGGGACTAGCGGGAACGAACACCGGGGAGCTGTTTTTT
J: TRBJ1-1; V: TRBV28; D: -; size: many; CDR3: CASSFTMGGGTNTEAFF; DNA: TGTGCCAGCAGTTTTACCATGGGAGGGGGTACGAACACTGAAGCTTTCTTT
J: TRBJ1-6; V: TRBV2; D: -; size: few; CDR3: CASTSDLGVNSPLHF; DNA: TGTGCCAGCACCTCGGACCTAGGGGTGAATTCACCCCTCCACTTT
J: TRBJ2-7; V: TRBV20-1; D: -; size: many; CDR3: CSASGTLTTEQYF; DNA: TGCAGTGCTTCCGGGACTTTAACGACCGAGCAGTACTTC
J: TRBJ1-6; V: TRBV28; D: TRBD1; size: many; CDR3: CASSLGNRGNSPLHF; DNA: TGTGCCAGCAGTTTAGGGAACAGGGGTAATTCACCCCTCCACTTT
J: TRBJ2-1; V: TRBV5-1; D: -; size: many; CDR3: CASSTNYNEQFF; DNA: TGCGCCAGCAGCACCAACTACAATGAGCAGTTCTTC